The 26 T cell receptor beta chains below all came from one sample that was sequenced in a study of cytotoxic CD8 clonotypes in ibrutinib-treated CLL. Produced via immunoSEQ multiplex PCR; TCRdb's table is partial and in-frame only. The sample includes approximately 100,000 clones, 58% seen only once; the top ten take roughly 35%. This specimen was PBMCs, taken after 24 months of ibrutinib treatment. Every receptor here comes from a human donor with chronic lymphocytic leukemia.

The J gene is TRBJ2-3, the V gene TRBV5-1; D is unresolved. The CDR3 loop spans 15 amino acids. The V gene's germline CDR1 is SGHRS and CDR2 YFSETQ. Trimming stripped 0 bases from V and 2 bases from J, with 10 bases between. The CDR3: CASSLGRSITDTQYF. For the CDR3, the DNA is TGCGCCAGCAGCTTGGGGCGTAGTATCACAGATACGCAGTATTTT.

V gene TRBV5-1 combines with J gene TRBJ2-5; D unresolved. V lost 3 bases and J lost 5, with 8 bases in between. Germline CDR1 SGHRS, CDR2 YFSETQ. The CDR3 totals 12 residues. Written as DNA, the CDR3 is TGCGCCAGCAGCTCAGGCAGCGAGACCCAGTACTTC. Protein: CASSSGSETQYF.

This clone has only one observation. The V and J genes are TRBV28 and TRBJ2-3, with D possibly TRBD2 on 6 matching bases. V was clipped by 2 bases and J by 5 bases, with 14 bases between them. Germline values: CDR1 MDHEN, CDR2 SYDVKM. The CDR3 loop spans 15 amino acids. The CDR3 region has the DNA TGTGCCAGCAGTTTACGCGGGGCGCCACAAGATACGCAGTATTTT. Translating gives CASSLRGAPQDTQYF.

The CDR3 nucleotides are TGCGCCAGCAGCGCTGACAGGCAAAACATTCAGTACTTC. It is translated as CASSADRQNIQYF. The chain has TRBV5-1 and TRBJ2-4; maybe TRBD1 (6 bases). This CDR3 comprises 13 residues. The V and J ends lost 4 bases and 5 bases respectively, with 10 bases between them. Per the germline V gene, CDR1 is SGHRS and CDR2 is YFSETQ. Complete variable domain (other parts from reference TRBV5-1 and TRBJ2-4): KAGVTQTPRYLIKTRGQQVTLSCSPISGHRSVSWYQQTPGQGLQFLFEYFSETQRNKGNFPGRFSGRQFSNSRSEMNVSTLELGDSALYLCASSADRQNIQYFGAGTRLSVL.

This clone was detected only a few times. V usage is TRBV4-1 and J usage is TRBJ1-2; 12 bases line up with TRBD1. This CDR3 contains 15 residues. V shed 4 bases, J shed 3 bases, and the junction held 3 bases outside the gene matches. Germline CDR1 MGHRA, CDR2 YSYEKL. The CDR3 region has the DNA TGCGCCAGCAGCCCGGGACAGGGGGCTTACTATGGCTACACCTTC. It specifies CASSPGQGAYYGYTF.

This clone showed up many times. Here the CDR3 reads CASTDGQGGRDYGYTF. The CDR3 DNA sequence: TGTGCCAGTACCGACGGACAGGGGGGGAGAGACTATGGCTACACCTTC. This chain links TRBV19 with TRBJ1-2; TRBD1 matches 10 bases. The CDR3 totals 16 residues. V trimming: 7 bases; J trimming: 3 bases; junction bases outside the gene matches: 11. The germline gives CDR1 LNHDA, CDR2 SQIVND (reference sequence).

The CDR3 loop is CASSRGWGEETQYF. The CDR3 nucleotides are TGTGCCAGCAGCCGGGGCTGGGGAGAAGAGACCCAGTACTTC. This chain connects TRBV7-9 to TRBJ2-5; D tentatively fits TRBD1 or TRBD2 (5 bases each). Between the trimmed V and J ends, which lost 5 bases and 3 bases, there was a span of 13 bases. Per germline, CDR1 SEHNR and CDR2 FQNEAQ (reference sequence). This CDR3 comprises 14 residues.

The chain carries TRBV4-1 and TRBJ2-3, with unresolved D. The germline CDR1 and CDR2 sequences are MGHRA and YSYEKL. The CDR3 has 15 amino acids. With 0 bases removed from V and 3 bases from J, the gap between germline ends came to 10 bases. The CDR3 region is CASSQDRTATDTQYF. In nucleotides, the CDR3 is TGCGCCAGCAGCCAAGATCGCACAGCGACAGATACGCAGTATTTT.

J is TRBJ1-1 and V is TRBV6-1; 10 positions agree with TRBD1. The CDR3 contains 15 residues. Trimming cost V 6 bases and J 5 bases; bases outside gene matches: 9. From germline, CDR1 is MNHNS and CDR2 SASEGT. The CDR3 DNA reads as TGTGCCAGCAGGGGACAGGGGACTGGGTGGACTGAAGCTTTCTTT. This sequence encodes CASRGQGTGWTEAFF.

The chain has TRBV29-1 and TRBJ2-2, with 9 positions matching TRBD1. CDR1 and CDR2 (germline): SQVTM, ANQGSEA. This CDR3 is 16 amino acids long. Losses at the gene ends were 4 bases for V and 3 bases for J; bases not matched to a gene: 9. CDR3 nucleotides: TGCAGCGTTGGGGGACAGGGATCCTTGGACACCGGGGAGCTGTTTTTT. Protein sequence: CSVGGQGSLDTGELFF.

The chain employs TRBV30 and TRBJ2-2; D unresolved. Trimming took 0 bases from V and 6 from J, leaving 5 bases between them. The CDR3 is made up of 12 amino acids. Germline-derived CDR1 and CDR2 are GTSNPN and SVGIG (reference sequence). The CDR3 protein is CAWSVPPGELFF. The CDR3 DNA reads TGTGCCTGGAGTGTACCCCCCGGGGAGCTGTTTTTT.

The chain is built from TRBV19 and TRBJ1-2; a possible D gene is TRBD1 (6 bases). V was cut by 2 bases and J by 5 bases, with 18 bases left in between. Germline CDR1 and CDR2: LNHDA and SQIVND (reference sequence). The CDR3 length is 16 residues. The DNA for the CDR3 is TGTGCCAGTAGTATAAAGGGTACAGGGAACGGGTATGGCTACACCTTC. Translation gives CASSIKGTGNGYGYTF.

The chain carries TRBV29-1 and TRBJ1-1; a possible D gene is TRBD1 (5 bases). V lost 6 bases to trimming and J lost 4 bases, with 12 bases between them. This CDR3 has 12 residues. Germline assignment: CDR1 SQVTM and CDR2 ANQGSEA. CDR3 amino acids: CSVYQGGTEAFF. CDR3 DNA: TGCAGCGTCTACCAGGGTGGCACTGAAGCTTTCTTT.

This clone was counted only a few times. The chain is built from TRBV5-1 and TRBJ2-2; D is ambiguous. V lost 3 bases and J lost 3, with 3 bases in between. This CDR3 spans 12 amino acids. Germline V gene lookup returns CDR1 SGHRS and CDR2 YFSETQ. Here the CDR3 DNA reads TGCGCCAGCAGCTGGGACACCGGGGAGCTGTTTTTT. Its protein product is CASSWDTGELFF.

The V call is TRBV2, the J call TRBJ2-2, with a possible D match to TRBD1 (5 bases). Trimming took 6 bases from V and 7 from J, leaving 12 bases between them. This CDR3 is built from 13 residues. The germline CDR1 and CDR2 sequences are SNHLY and FYNNEI. The CDR3 coding sequence is TGTGCCAGCAGCGCCGACAGAGGCGGGGAGCTGTTTTTT. It codes for CASSADRGGELFF.

In this sample, this clone turned up once. The rearrangement links TRBV30 to TRBJ2-7; D not resolved. Germline V gives CDR1 GTSNPN, CDR2 SVGIG (reference sequence). This CDR3 is built from 11 residues. The V end was cut by 5 bases, the J end by 3 bases, with 8 bases between. In DNA, the CDR3 is TGTGCCTGGGGGTTAAACTACGAGCAGTACTTC. Protein sequence: CAWGLNYEQYF.

The V call is TRBV5-1, the J call TRBJ2-2; the match to TRBD2 covers 7 bases. The CDR3 spans 14 residues. V gave up 7 bases and J gave up 3 bases; unmatched junction bases: 6. Germline V gene lookup returns CDR1 SGHRS and CDR2 YFSETQ. The CDR3 region is CASFGGGYTGELFF. The CDR3 DNA follows: TGCGCCAGCTTCGGCGGGGGATACACCGGGGAGCTGTTTTTT.

The chain couples TRBV25-1 to TRBJ1-5, with D possibly TRBD1 on 5 matching bases. The germline gives CDR1 MGHDK, CDR2 SYGVNS. The CDR3 runs 14 residues. The V end lost 1 base, the J end lost 3 bases, and 7 bases lay between the germline ends. This CDR3 reads CASSESGFNQPQHF. In DNA form, the CDR3 reads TGTGCCAGCAGTGAATCAGGGTTCAATCAGCCCCAGCATTTT.

This clone was recorded only once. The chain recombines TRBV15 with TRBJ2-7; TRBD2 might be the D (5 bases). The CDR3 runs to 15 residues. Trimming cost V 0 bases and J 3 bases, with 12 bases left between them. Germline CDR1 reads LNHNV; CDR2 reads YYDKDF (reference sequence). Here the CDR3 DNA reads TGTGCCACCAGCAGAGATCGGGGTTTCGGCTACGAGCAGTACTTC. This translates into CATSRDRGFGYEQYF. Full variable domain (remainder filled in from reference TRBV15 and TRBJ2-7): DAMVIQNPRYQVTQFGKPVTLSCSQTLNHNVMYWYQQKSSQAPKLLFHYYDKDFNNEADTPDNFQSRRPNTSFCFLDIRSPGLGDTAMYLCATSRDRGFGYEQYFGPGTRLTVT.

The J gene is TRBJ2-5, the V gene TRBV7-6, with 7 bases aligning to TRBD1. Germline CDR1 is SGHVS and CDR2 is FNYEAQ. The CDR3 consists of 13 residues. The CDR3 protein is CAGGRGSQETQYF. CDR3 sequence (DNA): TGTGCTGGGGGCAGGGGGTCGCAAGAGACCCAGTACTTC.

This clone has only one observation. The rearrangement links TRBV7-3 to TRBJ1-2; TRBD1 might be the D (5 bases). V lost 1 base, J lost 8 bases, and 11 bases lay in between. The CDR3 extends over 13 amino acids. Germline V gene lookup returns CDR1 SGHTA and CDR2 FQGTGA. CDR3 sequence (DNA): TGTGCCAGCAGCTTAAATCAGGGTAGCGGCTACACCTTC. It specifies CASSLNQGSGYTF.

The V gene is TRBV4-1, the J gene TRBJ1-1, with a possible D match to TRBD1 (6 bases). Per germline, CDR1 MGHRA and CDR2 YSYEKL. This CDR3 is built from 16 residues. With 4 bases removed from V and 5 bases from J, the gap between germline ends came to 20 bases. CDR3 in DNA: TGCGCCAGCAGCCGGTTACCGGGACAAGAGAGGACTGAAGCTTTCTTT. It yields the protein CASSRLPGQERTEAFF.

The chain has TRBV6-1 and TRBJ1-6; TRBD1 might be the D (5 bases). The length of the CDR3 is 16 residues. Trimming removed 2 bases at V and 8 bases at J, with 16 bases between. Germline CDR1 reads MNHNS; CDR2 reads SASEGT. The CDR3 sequence: CASSEPPGLGDSPLHF. Written as DNA, the CDR3 is TGTGCCAGCAGTGAACCCCCCGGGTTGGGGGATTCACCCCTCCACTTT.

The chain employs TRBV7-2 and TRBJ2-5; TRBD2 matches at 11 bases. Per germline, CDR1 SGHTA and CDR2 FQGNSA. Unmatched junction bases numbered 10, after V lost 0 bases and J lost 4 bases. The CDR3 runs 18 residues. CDR3 nucleotides: TGTGCCAGCAGCTTAGCGCGTAGCGGGGGGGCCGGGCGAGAGACCCAGTACTTC. Its protein product is CASSLARSGGAGRETQYF.

A single count supports this clone. The chain joins TRBV6-1 to TRBJ1-5; D perhaps matches TRBD1 (5 bases). The CDR3 sequence is 14 residues long. CDR1 and CDR2 (germline): MNHNS, SASEGT. Trimming stripped 0 bases from V and 4 bases from J, with 7 bases between. The CDR3 sequence: CASSEAGGNQPQHF. In nucleotides, the CDR3 is TGTGCCAGCAGTGAAGCGGGGGGGAATCAGCCCCAGCATTTT.

The table lists this clone with a count of one. CDR3 amino acids: CASSLVGRGNEQYF. The CDR3, as DNA: TGTGCCAGCAGCTTAGTCGGCAGGGGCAACGAGCAGTACTTC. The chain uses TRBV7-9 and TRBJ2-7; perhaps TRBD1 as D (6 bases). The ends were cut back, 1 base at V and 5 bases at J, with 12 bases in the middle. Germline loops: CDR1 SEHNR, CDR2 FQNEAQ (reference sequence). The CDR3 extends over 14 amino acids.